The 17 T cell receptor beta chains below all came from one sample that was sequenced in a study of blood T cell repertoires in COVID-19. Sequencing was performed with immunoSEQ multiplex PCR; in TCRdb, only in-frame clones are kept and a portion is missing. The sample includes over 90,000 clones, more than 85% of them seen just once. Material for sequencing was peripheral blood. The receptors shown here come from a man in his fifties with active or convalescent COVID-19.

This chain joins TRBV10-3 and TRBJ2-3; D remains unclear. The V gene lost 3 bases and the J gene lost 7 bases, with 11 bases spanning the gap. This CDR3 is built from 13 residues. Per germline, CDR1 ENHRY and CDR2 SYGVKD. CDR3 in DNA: TGTGCCATCAGTGACCTGCAGAGGAATACGCAGTATTTT. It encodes CAISDLQRNTQYF.

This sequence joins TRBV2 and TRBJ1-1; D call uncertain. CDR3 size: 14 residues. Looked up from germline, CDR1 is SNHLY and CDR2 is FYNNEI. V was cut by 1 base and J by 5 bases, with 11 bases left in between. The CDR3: CASSEVGGLTEAFF. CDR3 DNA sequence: TGTGCCAGCAGTGAAGTCGGCGGGTTGACTGAAGCTTTCTTT. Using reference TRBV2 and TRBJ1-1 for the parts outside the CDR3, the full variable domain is EPEVTQTPSHQVTQMGQEVILRCVPISNHLYFYWYRQILGQKVEFLVSFYNNEISEKSEIFDDQFSVERPDGSNFTLKIRSTKLEDSAMYFCASSEVGGLTEAFFGQGTRLTVV.

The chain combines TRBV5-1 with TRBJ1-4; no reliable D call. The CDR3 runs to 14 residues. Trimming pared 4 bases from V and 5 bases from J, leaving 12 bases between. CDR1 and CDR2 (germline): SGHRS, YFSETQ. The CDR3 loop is CASSREGPNEKLFF. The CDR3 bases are TGCGCCAGCAGCCGGGAAGGGCCCAATGAAAAACTGTTTTTT.

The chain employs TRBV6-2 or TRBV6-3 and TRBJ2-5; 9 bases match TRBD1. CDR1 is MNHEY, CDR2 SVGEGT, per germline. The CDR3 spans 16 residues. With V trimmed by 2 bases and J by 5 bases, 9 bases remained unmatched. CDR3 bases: TGTGCCAGCAGTTACCCCCCCGGACAGGGGCAGGAGACCCAGTACTTC. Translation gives CASSYPPGQGQETQYF.

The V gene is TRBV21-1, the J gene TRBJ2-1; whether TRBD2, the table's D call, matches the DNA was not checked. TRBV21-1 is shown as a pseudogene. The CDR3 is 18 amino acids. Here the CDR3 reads CASSKAVGAGVSYNEQFF. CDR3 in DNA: TGTGCCAGCAGCAAAGCGGTTGGAGCGGGGGTATCCTACAATGAGCAGTTCTTC.

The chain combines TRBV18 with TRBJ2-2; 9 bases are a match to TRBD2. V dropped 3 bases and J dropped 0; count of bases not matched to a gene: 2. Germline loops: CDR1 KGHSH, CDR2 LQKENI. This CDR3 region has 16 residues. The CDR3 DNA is TGTGCCAGCTCACCGGCGGGGGGGCCGAACACCGGGGAGCTGTTTTTT. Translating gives CASSPAGGPNTGELFF.

The CDR3 is CASSLGTGGYEQYV. CDR3 nucleotides: TGTGCCAGCAGTTTGGGGACAGGGGGCTACGAGCAGTACGTC. The V gene is TRBV28, the J gene TRBJ2-7, with 11 bases fitting TRBD1. The CDR3 runs 14 residues. The V and J ends lost 3 bases and 3 bases, in that order; junction bases with no gene match: 1. Looked up from germline, CDR1 is MDHEN and CDR2 is SYDVKM.

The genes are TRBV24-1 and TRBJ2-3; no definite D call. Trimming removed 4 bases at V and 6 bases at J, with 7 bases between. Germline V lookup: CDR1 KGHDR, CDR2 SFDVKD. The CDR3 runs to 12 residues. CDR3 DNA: TGTGCCACCAGTGACACTGCCGATACGCAGTATTTT. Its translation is CATSDTADTQYF.

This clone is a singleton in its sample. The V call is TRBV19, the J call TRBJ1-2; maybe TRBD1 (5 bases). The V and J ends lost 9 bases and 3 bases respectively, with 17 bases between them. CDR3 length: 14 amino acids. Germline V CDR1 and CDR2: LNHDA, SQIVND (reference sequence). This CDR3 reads CASKGKGLDYGYTF. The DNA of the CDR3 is TGTGCCAGCAAGGGGAAGGGGTTAGACTATGGCTACACCTTC.

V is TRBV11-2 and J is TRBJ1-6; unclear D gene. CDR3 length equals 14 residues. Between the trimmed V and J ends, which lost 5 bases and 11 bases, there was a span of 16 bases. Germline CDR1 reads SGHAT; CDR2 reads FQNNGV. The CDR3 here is CASSPGGSGPPLHF. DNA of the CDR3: TGTGCCAGCAGCCCTGGAGGGAGCGGCCCACCCCTCCACTTT. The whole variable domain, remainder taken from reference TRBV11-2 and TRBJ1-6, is EAGVAQSPRYKIIEKRQSVAFWCNPISGHATLYWYQQILGQGPKLLIQFQNNGVVDDSQLPKDRFSAERLKGVDSTLKIQPAKLEDSAVYLCASSPGGSGPPLHFGNGTRLTVT.

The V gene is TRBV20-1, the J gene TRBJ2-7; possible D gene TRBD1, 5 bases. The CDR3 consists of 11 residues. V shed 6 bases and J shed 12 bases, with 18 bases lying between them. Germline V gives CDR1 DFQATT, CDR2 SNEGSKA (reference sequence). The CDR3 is CSAPDSEAMYV. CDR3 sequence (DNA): TGCAGTGCCCCCGACAGTGAGGCGATGTACGTC.

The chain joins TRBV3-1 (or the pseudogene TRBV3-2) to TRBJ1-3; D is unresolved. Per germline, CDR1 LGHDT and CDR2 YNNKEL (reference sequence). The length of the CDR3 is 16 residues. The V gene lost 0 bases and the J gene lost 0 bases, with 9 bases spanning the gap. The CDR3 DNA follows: TGTGCCAGCAGCCAAGATAGTACCTACTCTGGAAACACCATATATTTT. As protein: CASSQDSTYSGNTIYF.

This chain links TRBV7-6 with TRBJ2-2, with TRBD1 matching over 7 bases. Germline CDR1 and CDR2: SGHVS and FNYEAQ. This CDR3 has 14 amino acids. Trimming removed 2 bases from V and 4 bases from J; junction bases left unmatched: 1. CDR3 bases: TGTGCCAGCAGCTTATCAGGGGGCACCGGGGAGCTGTTTTTT. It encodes CASSLSGGTGELFF.

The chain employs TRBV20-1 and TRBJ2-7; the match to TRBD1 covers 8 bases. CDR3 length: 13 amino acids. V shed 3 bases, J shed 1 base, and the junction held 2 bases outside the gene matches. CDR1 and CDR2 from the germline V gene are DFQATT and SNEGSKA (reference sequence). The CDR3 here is CSASYRGSYEQYF. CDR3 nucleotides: TGCAGTGCTAGTTACAGGGGGTCCTACGAGCAGTACTTC.

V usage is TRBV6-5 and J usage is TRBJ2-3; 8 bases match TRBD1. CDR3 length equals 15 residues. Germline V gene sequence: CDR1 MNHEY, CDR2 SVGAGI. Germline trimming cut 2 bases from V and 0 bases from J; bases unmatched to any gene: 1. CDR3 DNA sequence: TGTGCCAGCAGTTACAGGGACAGGAGCACAGATACGCAGTATTTT. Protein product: CASSYRDRSTDTQYF.

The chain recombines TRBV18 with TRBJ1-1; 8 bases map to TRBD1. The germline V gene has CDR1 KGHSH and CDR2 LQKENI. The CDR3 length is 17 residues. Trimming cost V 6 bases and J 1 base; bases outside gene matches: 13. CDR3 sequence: CASSTIRTGQGNTEAFF. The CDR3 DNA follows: TGTGCCAGCTCGACAATACGGACAGGGCAAGGGAACACTGAAGCTTTCTTT.

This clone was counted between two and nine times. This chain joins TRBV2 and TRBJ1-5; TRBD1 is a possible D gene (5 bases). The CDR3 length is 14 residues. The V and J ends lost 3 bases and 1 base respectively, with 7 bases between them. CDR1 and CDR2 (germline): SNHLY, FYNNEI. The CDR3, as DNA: TGTGCCAGCAGTGAGAGACAGAGCAATCAGCCCCAGCATTTT. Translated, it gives CASSERQSNQPQHF.